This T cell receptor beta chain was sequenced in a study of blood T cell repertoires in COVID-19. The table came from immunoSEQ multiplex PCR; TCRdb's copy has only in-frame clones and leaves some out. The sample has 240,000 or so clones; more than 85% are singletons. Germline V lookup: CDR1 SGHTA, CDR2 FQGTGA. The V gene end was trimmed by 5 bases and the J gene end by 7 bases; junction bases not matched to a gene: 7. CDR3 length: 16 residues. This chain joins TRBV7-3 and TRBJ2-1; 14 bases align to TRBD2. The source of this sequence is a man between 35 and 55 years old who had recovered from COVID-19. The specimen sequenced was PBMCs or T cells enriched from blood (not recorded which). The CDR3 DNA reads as TGTGCCAGCAGCCATGAAGGGACTAGCGGGAGTAATGAGCAGTTCTTC. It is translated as CASSHEGTSGSNEQFF.